This T cell receptor (beta chain) stems from a study of OX40 agonist ivuxolimab in advanced cancers. The wider study: The study enrolled dose-escalation patients with hepatocellular carcinoma, melanoma, renal cell or head and neck cancer. Therapy given before enrollment (anti-PD-1, anti-PD-L1 or anti-CTLA-4) was allowed, and around 40% had some.

Findings of the study overall: Circulating CD4+ and CD8+ T cells showed clonal expansion by week 6 at 0.1 to 3.0 mg/kg.

TCRdb's copy holds only in-frame clones and misses some; the assay was immunoSEQ multiplex PCR. The table records about 63,000 clones, about 88% of them present only once. As regards this clone: Its target is not known.

This receptor was obtained from an adult with an advanced solid tumor such as melanoma, head and neck, liver or kidney cancer. Sequenced material: CD4+ or CD8+ T cells sorted from blood, taken in a trial of the OX40 agonist ivuxolimab.

CDR3 sequence (DNA): TGTGCCAGCAGCTCTGTCAGGGGTCAGGGAGCGTACGAGCAGTACTTC. Translation gives CASSSVRGQGAYEQYF. V and J are TRBV7-9 and TRBJ2-7, with D possibly being TRBD1 (6 bases). Germline CDR1 and CDR2: SEHNR and FQNEAQ (reference sequence). The CDR3 has 16 residues. The V end was cut by 4 bases, the J end by 4 bases, with 20 bases between.